Shown below are 27 T cell receptor beta chains from a single sample sequenced in a study of early T cells in non-severe SARS-CoV-2 infection. TCRdb redid the calling of the 5' RACE reads with MiXCR, one entry per CDR3 protein. This table has 70,000 to 85,000 distinct CDR3 sequences, 5% appearing once. This sample comprised whole blood, obtained at baseline. Receptor source: an adult who was a healthcare worker with PCR-confirmed SARS-CoV-2 infection or an uninfected control (not recorded which).

Concerning this clonotype: Mismatch with germline at one junction end may stem from a read error. The chain has TRBV5-5 and TRBJ2-7; tentative D call: TRBD1 (5 bases). The CDR3 totals 13 residues. Germline CDR1 SGHKS, CDR2 YYEKEE (reference sequence). The CDR3 reads CTSRETSNYEQYF. For the CDR3, the DNA is TGTACCAGCAGGGAAACTTCGAACTACGAGCAGTACTTC.

Of note for this clonotype: A read error may account for a junction end that differs from germline. This chain uses TRBV4-1 with TRBJ1-1, with D possibly being TRBD1 (5 bases). The CDR3 consists of 15 residues. Germline CDR1 MGHRA, CDR2 YSYEKL. CDR3 sequence reads: CASSQPQRGNTEVFF. The CDR3, as DNA: TGCGCCAGCAGCCAACCCCAGCGGGGGAACACTGAAGTTTTCTTT.

The V and J genes are TRBV11-3 and TRBJ1-1; 8 bases agree with TRBD1. Looked up from germline, CDR1 is SGHNT and CDR2 is YENEEA. The length of the CDR3 is 13 residues. V lost 5 bases to trimming and J lost 5 bases; unmatched junction nucleotides: 4. The CDR3 DNA sequence: TGTGCCAGCAGCAGACAGGGGACGACTGAAGCTTTCTTT. This translates into CASSRQGTTEAFF. The complete variable domain, with remaining parts taken from reference TRBV11-3 and TRBJ1-1, reads EAGVVQSPRYKIIEKKQPVAFWCNPISGHNTLYWYLQNLGQGPELLIRYENEEAVDDSQLPKDRFSAERLKGVDSTLKIQPAELGDSAVYLCASSRQGTTEAFFGQGTRLTVV.

This clonotype was observed a few times. The chain employs TRBV20-1 and TRBJ2-7, with unresolved D. The length of the CDR3 is 11 residues. Trimming stripped 2 bases from V and 4 bases from J, with 6 bases between. Germline V gene sequence: CDR1 DFQATT, CDR2 SNEGSKA (reference sequence). CDR3 in amino acids: CSARMNYEQYF. CDR3 in DNA: TGCAGTGCTAGAATGAATTACGAGCAGTACTTC.

V usage is TRBV27 and J usage is TRBJ2-2, with TRBD2 matching over 12 bases. Germline CDR1 MNHEY, CDR2 SMNVEV (reference sequence). The CDR3 runs to 13 residues. V gave up 10 bases and J gave up 4 bases; unmatched junction bases: 1. CDR3 amino acids: CATGLAGTGELFF. Written as DNA, the CDR3 is TGTGCCACGGGACTAGCGGGCACCGGGGAGCTGTTTTTT.

This clonotype was counted at least ten times. This chain uses TRBV19 with TRBJ1-2; the match to TRBD1 covers 8 bases. Germline V gives CDR1 LNHDA, CDR2 SQIVND (reference sequence). The CDR3 is made up of 16 amino acids. J lost 4 bases, V lost 0 bases, and 7 bases had no gene match. CDR3 protein: CASSIDRAGGIYGYTF. The CDR3 coding sequence is TGTGCCAGTAGTATAGATCGGGCAGGGGGCATCTATGGCTACACCTTC.

This clonotype was recorded at least ten times. DNA of the CDR3: TGTGCCTGGAAGGGGACAGGGGATTCACCCCTCCACTTT. Protein sequence: CAWKGTGDSPLHF. V gene TRBV30 combines with J gene TRBJ1-6; 10 bases align to TRBD1. Germline V gives CDR1 GTSNPN, CDR2 SVGIG (reference sequence). This CDR3 region has 13 residues. J was trimmed by 8 bases and V by 4 bases; bases with no gene match: 2.

This clonotype was recorded once. The chain is built from TRBV7-9 and TRBJ2-7; D perhaps matches TRBD2 (5 bases). The V and J ends lost 5 bases and 6 bases respectively, with 11 bases between them. Germline V lookup: CDR1 SEHNR, CDR2 FQNEAQ (reference sequence). This CDR3 has 12 residues. The CDR3 region has the DNA TGTGCCAGCAGCCTACTAGAGGGCGAGCAGTACTTC. As protein: CASSLLEGEQYF.

This clonotype showed up many times. The rearrangement links TRBV18 to TRBJ1-2, with D perhaps TRBD1 (5 bases). V was shortened by 0 bases and J by 4 bases, with 9 bases between the two germline ends. This CDR3 spans 14 amino acids. Germline loops: CDR1 KGHSH, CDR2 LQKENI. CDR3 sequence: CASSPPTETYGYTF. The CDR3, as DNA: TGTGCCAGCTCACCACCGACAGAGACCTATGGCTACACCTTC.

At least ten counts were recorded for this clonotype. This chain's CDR3 is CASSVGQENQPQHF. In DNA form, the CDR3 reads TGTGCCAGCAGCGTAGGACAGGAGAATCAGCCCCAGCATTTT. The chain employs TRBV7-8 and TRBJ1-5; 7 bases agree with TRBD1. This CDR3 spans 14 amino acids. Trimming took 5 bases from V and 4 from J; bases not matched to a gene: 5. Germline CDR1 is SGHVS and CDR2 is FQNEAQ.

This clonotype was seen many times. The V call is TRBV6-5, the J call TRBJ2-1; D is undetermined. V was trimmed by 10 bases and J by 0 bases, leaving 7 bases between them. Germline CDR1 is MNHEY and CDR2 is SVGAGI. This CDR3 has 12 residues. DNA of the CDR3: TGTGCCACCCTTACCTCCTACAATGAGCAGTTCTTC. This codes for CATLTSYNEQFF.

This clonotype was counted many times. The chain couples TRBV19 to TRBJ2-3, with TRBD2 matching over 9 bases. The V segment lost 5 bases and the J segment 3 bases; nucleotides outside the gene matches: 6. The length of the CDR3 is 15 residues. The germline gives CDR1 LNHDA, CDR2 SQIVND (reference sequence). CDR3 DNA: TGTGCCAGTAGTTCGAGGCTAGCGGGAACAGATACGCAGTATTTT. Protein product: CASSSRLAGTDTQYF. The complete variable domain, with remaining parts taken from reference TRBV19 and TRBJ2-3, reads DGGITQSPKYLFRKEGQNVTLSCEQNLNHDAMYWYRQDPGQGLRLIYYSQIVNDFQKGDIAEGYSVSREKKESFPLTVTSAQKNPTAFYLCASSSRLAGTDTQYFGPGTRLTVL.

The sample holds many counts of this clonotype. The rearrangement links TRBV7-3 to TRBJ2-5, with D perhaps matching TRBD1 (5 bases). Trimming removed 5 bases from V and 0 bases from J, with 7 bases in between. This CDR3 has 13 residues. The germline V gene has CDR1 SGHTA and CDR2 FQGTGA. The CDR3 region is CASSPRDQETQYF. The CDR3 nucleotides are TGTGCCAGCAGCCCCAGGGACCAAGAGACCCAGTACTTC.

This clonotype was counted many times. This chain joins TRBV29-1 and TRBJ1-1; tentative D call: TRBD1 (5 bases). This CDR3 region has 13 residues. CDR1 and CDR2 (germline): SQVTM, ANQGSEA. V lost 6 bases and J 1 base, leaving 12 bases between the germline ends. As DNA, the CDR3 is TGCAGCGTCCCTTCGCAGGGGAACACTGAAGCTTTCTTT. Translating gives CSVPSQGNTEAFF.

This clonotype came up many times. The chain links TRBV5-4 to TRBJ2-1; TRBD2 agrees at 9 bases. The CDR3 extends over 17 amino acids. V shed 5 bases and J 0 bases; nucleotides not matched to a gene: 9. The germline CDR1 and CDR2 sequences are SGHNT and YYREEE (reference sequence). The CDR3 DNA sequence: TGTGCCAGCAGAGGTGCGGGAGGGCCGAGCTCCTACAATGAGCAGTTCTTC. It translates to CASRGAGGPSSYNEQFF.

This clonotype appeared many times. The chain links TRBV7-2 to TRBJ1-2, with 12 bases identical to TRBD1. Germline CDR1 reads SGHTA; CDR2 reads FQGNSA. V shed 0 bases, J shed 7 bases, and the junction held 9 bases outside the gene matches. This CDR3 has 17 amino acids. The CDR3 sequence: CASSLALGTGGAGGYTF. The DNA for the CDR3 is TGTGCCAGCAGCTTAGCATTAGGGACAGGGGGCGCAGGTGGCTACACCTTC.

The CDR3 reads CASSSDEQFF. The CDR3 region has the DNA TGTGCCAGCAGTTCGGATGAGCAGTTCTTC. V gene TRBV28 combines with J gene TRBJ2-1; D remains ambiguous. Germline V gene sequence: CDR1 MDHEN, CDR2 SYDVKM. Trimming removed 4 bases at V and 8 bases at J, with 3 bases between. The CDR3 spans 10 residues.

This clonotype was observed many times. The chain couples TRBV30 to TRBJ1-6; D is possibly TRBD1 (6 bases). Germline assignment: CDR1 GTSNPN and CDR2 SVGIG (reference sequence). Trimming pared 1 base from V and 8 bases from J, leaving 12 bases between. This CDR3 has 14 amino acids. The CDR3 DNA follows: TGTGCCTGGAGTGATACAGGGCTCTATTCACCCCTCCACTTT. This sequence encodes CAWSDTGLYSPLHF.

The chain uses TRBV28 and TRBJ2-5; 11 nucleotides match TRBD1. J gave up 5 bases and V 5 bases, and 4 bases lay outside the gene matches. This CDR3 comprises 14 residues. Germline CDR1 reads MDHEN; CDR2 reads SYDVKM. CDR3 coding DNA: TGTGCCAGCAGTCCGGACAGGGGGCATGAGACCCAGTACTTC. Encoded protein: CASSPDRGHETQYF.

Ten or more counts support this clonotype. This chain uses TRBV2 with TRBJ1-5, with 9 bases that match TRBD1. The CDR3 length is 15 residues. The J segment lost 6 bases and the V segment lost 6 bases, leaving 9 bases of the junction unmatched. Germline values: CDR1 SNHLY, CDR2 FYNNEI. The CDR3 nucleotides read TGTGCCAGCAGGGGACAGGGAGTTTATGGTCAGCCCCAGCATTTT. Translating it yields CASRGQGVYGQPQHF.

This clonotype was recorded a few times. The chain carries TRBV7-2 and TRBJ2-3; 11 nucleotides line up with TRBD2. This CDR3 has 14 amino acids. Per the germline V gene, CDR1 is SGHTA and CDR2 is FQGNSA. V lost 4 bases, J lost 3 bases, and 0 bases stayed unmatched. The CDR3 bases are TGTGCCAGCAGCTGGACTAGCGGGACAGATACGCAGTATTTT. It yields the protein CASSWTSGTDTQYF.

This clonotype came up many times. The chain carries TRBV7-3 and TRBJ2-7; 9 bases line up with TRBD1. The CDR3 has 13 residues. The junction had 4 bases not matched to a gene; V was cut back by 5 bases and J by 5 bases. The germline V gene has CDR1 SGHTA and CDR2 FQGTGA. The CDR3 sequence: CASSPQGADEQYF. The CDR3, as DNA: TGTGCCAGCAGCCCACAGGGGGCGGACGAGCAGTACTTC. The full variable domain, completed using reference TRBV7-3 and TRBJ2-7, is GAGVSQTPSNKVTEKGKYVELRCDPISGHTALYWYRQSLGQGPEFLIYFQGTGAADDSGLPNDRFFAVRPEGSVSTLKIQRTERGDSAVYLCASSPQGADEQYFGPGTRLTVT.

This clonotype has only a few counts. V and J are TRBV9 and TRBJ2-1; possibly TRBD1 for D (6 bases). Between the trimmed V and J ends, which lost 2 bases and 3 bases, there was a span of 15 bases. The CDR3 is made up of 16 amino acids. CDR1 is SGDLS and CDR2 is YYNGEE in the germline V gene. CDR3 in amino acids: CASSVGAVGFYNEQFF. The CDR3 DNA sequence: TGTGCCAGCAGCGTGGGGGCTGTCGGCTTCTACAATGAGCAGTTCTTC.

This clonotype was found many times. The junction differs from germline at one of its ends, possibly a read error. The CDR3 nucleotides are TGCAGCGTCGAAGGGGCTTCCACAGATACGCAGTATTTT. This codes for CSVEGASTDTQYF. This sequence joins TRBV29-1 and TRBJ2-3; a possible D gene is TRBD1 (5 bases). Per the germline V gene, CDR1 is SQVTM and CDR2 is ANQGSEA. The CDR3 has 13 residues.

This clonotype was observed a few times. This chain joins TRBV5-6 and TRBJ1-5; tentative D call: TRBD1 (6 bases). This CDR3 has 16 residues. Germline V CDR1 and CDR2: SGHDT, YYEEEE. Trimming cost V 0 bases and J 1 base, with 11 bases left between them. DNA for the CDR3: TGTGCCAGCAGCTTGGCCCTGGGGGCGAGCAATCAGCCCCAGCATTTT. It codes for CASSLALGASNQPQHF.

This clonotype appeared many times. The gene calls are TRBV6-1 and TRBJ1-5, with 8 positions matching TRBD1. CDR3 length: 14 residues. The germline V gene has CDR1 MNHNS and CDR2 SASEGT. Trimming took 4 bases from V and 5 from J; bases not matched to a gene: 4. The CDR3 region is CASSGWTGYQPQHF. The CDR3 DNA reads TGTGCCAGCAGTGGCTGGACAGGGTATCAGCCCCAGCATTTT.

This clonotype appeared many times. The chain carries TRBV7-3 and TRBJ2-4, with 8 bases identical to TRBD1. CDR1 SGHTA and CDR2 FQGTGA come from the germline V gene. With 4 bases clipped from V and 3 bases from J, the junction kept 5 bases outside the gene matches. The CDR3 is 15 residues long. CDR3: CASSSPGQVKNIQYF. The CDR3 coding sequence is TGTGCCAGCAGCTCTCCGGGACAGGTCAAAAACATTCAGTACTTC. The full variable domain, its missing parts supplied by reference TRBV7-3 and TRBJ2-4, is GAGVSQTPSNKVTEKGKYVELRCDPISGHTALYWYRQSLGQGPEFLIYFQGTGAADDSGLPNDRFFAVRPEGSVSTLKIQRTERGDSAVYLCASSSPGQVKNIQYFGAGTRLSVL.